This T cell receptor (beta chain) originates from a study of shared clonotypes between healthy human individuals. Concerning this clone itself: Its cognate antigen is unknown.

Study observations and caveats: Sampling was confined to blood; repertoires within tissues likely differ. Having only a few donors restricted how much genetic and exposure-history diversity was captured.

This CDR3 contains 17 residues. Germline V lookup: CDR1 MDHEN, CDR2 SYDVKM. With 4 bases clipped from V and 2 bases from J, the junction kept 10 bases outside the gene matches. The genomic DNA of each subset was split evenly across several immunoSEQ plates. Using roughly 180 ng DNA, approximately 30,000 T cell genomes, the sorted-subset replicate PCRs were run. Data came from immunoSEQ multiplex PCR; TCRdb stores just in-frame clones and leaves some out. The profile shows approximately 2.3 million clones, roughly 93% of them singletons. This clonotype originated in a man aged 18 to 29 in good health. Some clones in this sample may be carry-over from other donors' samples. V gene TRBV28 combines with J gene TRBJ2-2; 7 bases line up with TRBD2. Source material: naive CD4+ T cells from PBMCs. Indicated subset: CD45RA+ positively selected. The CDR3 loop is CASSSHLAEINTGELFF. The CDR3 DNA is TGTGCCAGCAGTTCCCACCTAGCGGAGATAAACACCGGGGAGCTGTTTTTT.